This T cell receptor beta chain was obtained from a study of T cells in localized non-small cell lung cancer (dated by TCRdb to 2018 to 2020). Background on the whole study: The study examined T cell repertoires in 200 to 250 patients with early-stage NSCLC and compared tumors with uninvolved tumor-adjacent lungs. All 230 or so NSCLC patients in the cohort were treatment-naive and had localized lung tumors that were resected. Of the NSCLC patients, 120 to 150 were male and approximately 110 were female, and the mean age was approximately 66 years.

Its CDR3 holds 16 amino acids, cysteine through phenylalanine. The read is trimmed to its CDR3 DNA, 48 bases read in frame from base 1. Reading the germline V gene gives CDR1 KGHSH and CDR2 LQKENI. V trim: 3 bases; J trim: 7 bases; unmatched bases: 10. Overall study results and their limits: Of the top 100 tumor clones, a median of roughly 53 were detected in paired uninvolved adjacent lung; approximately 30 were also among that lung's top 100. Because the study design was exploratory, TCR variables were selected using unadjusted p-values without false-discovery rate correction. Uninvolved tumor-adjacent lung showed the highest T cell clonality, higher than tumor, which suggests more focused antigenic responses in the uninvolved tumor-adjacent lung. Because multi-region sequencing of the tumors was not done, intratumor heterogeneity could not be ruled out. Higher T cell density in blood was associated with longer overall survival, whereas higher clonality in adjacent lung was associated with shorter survival.

The immunoSEQ Assay was used to sequence TCR beta CDR3 regions from DNA. In the paper's pipeline: To compute T cell density, TCR beta template counts were normalized to usable DNA, which was estimated by amplifying housekeeping genes. Richness was estimated using the preseqR package, with extrapolation to 400,000 templates for PBMC samples and to 120,000 templates for tissue samples. Clonality was defined by subtracting Pielou's evenness from one. Tissue-enriched TCRs were identified by differential abundance testing using productive amino-acid clonotypes, minimum total count 5 and alpha 0.1. Repertoire overlap between compartments was quantified with the Jaccard Index and Morisita Overlap Index. GLIPH grouped TCR beta CDR3s together with public tetramer-defined viral CDR3s, and a viral motif had to include at least three viral sequences and also show V-gene enrichment. Here the immuneACCESS table is served through TCRdb, limited to in-frame sequences with V and J called. Missing clones are a known gap in these copies; in checked studies unresolved V genes cover under half, and the rest lacks a known reason. That table supplies the V and J calls and clone size; D and trimming were determined from the DNA. The sample table contains 1,000 to 1,500 clones; only one count was recorded for roughly a quarter of them. The ten biggest clones cover 17% of the sample.

With respect to this clone: This receptor's antigen is unknown. Nothing much larger sits one base from this clone, and base qualities are not available.

Two independent pathologists confirmed that the uninvolved adjacent lung, which was taken at least 2 cm from the tumor margin, was free of atypia. At diagnosis, tumor, uninvolved tumor-adjacent lung and peripheral blood were collected and then preserved as a mix of FFPE and fresh-frozen material. Here the chain combines TRBV18 and TRBJ2-1; 9 central bases correspond to TRBD2. Sequenced here: normal lung tissue next to the tumor, sampled before any cancer treatment. The source of this sequence is a female donor older than 55 with stage I squamous cell lung carcinoma. In nucleotide form, the sequence is TGTGCCAGCTCACCGGTGACCGTTAGCGGGAGAAATGAGCAGTTCTTC. The translation is CASSPVTVSGRNEQFF.